This T cell receptor beta chain was identified during a study of T cells in Graves' hyperthyroidism and ophthalmopathy. About the research overall: Once the initial diagnosis was made, peripheral blood was obtained before any treatment. Study-wide results and caveats: Median prediction lead before ophthalmopathy onset was 5.5 to 7 months with the model.

There are many counts of this clonotype. Its target is not known. Graves' hyperthyroidism without ophthalmopathy progression within 18 months was termed stable. RNA transcripts served as the template for amplifying TCR beta CDR3 regions. RT-PCR in the first round (using the HTBI primer set) targeted the TCR CDR3. TCRdb reprocessed the multiplex PCR reads via MiXCR and lists one record per CDR3 protein. The sample shows fewer than 350,000 distinct CDR3 sequences, 12% to 15% of them seen only once. Germline CDR1 is SQVTM and CDR2 is ANQGSEA. Trimming stripped 1 base from V and 2 bases from J, with 10 bases between. The length of the CDR3 is 14 residues.

Sequencing input: blood. The gene calls are TRBV29-1 and TRBJ2-3, with D maybe TRBD1 (6 bases). The sequence was collected from a woman aged 40 to 50 with Graves' hyperthyroidism. CDR3 residues: CSVEAWGLTDTQYF. CDR3 coding DNA: TGCAGCGTTGAAGCTTGGGGGCTCACAGATACGCAGTATTTT.